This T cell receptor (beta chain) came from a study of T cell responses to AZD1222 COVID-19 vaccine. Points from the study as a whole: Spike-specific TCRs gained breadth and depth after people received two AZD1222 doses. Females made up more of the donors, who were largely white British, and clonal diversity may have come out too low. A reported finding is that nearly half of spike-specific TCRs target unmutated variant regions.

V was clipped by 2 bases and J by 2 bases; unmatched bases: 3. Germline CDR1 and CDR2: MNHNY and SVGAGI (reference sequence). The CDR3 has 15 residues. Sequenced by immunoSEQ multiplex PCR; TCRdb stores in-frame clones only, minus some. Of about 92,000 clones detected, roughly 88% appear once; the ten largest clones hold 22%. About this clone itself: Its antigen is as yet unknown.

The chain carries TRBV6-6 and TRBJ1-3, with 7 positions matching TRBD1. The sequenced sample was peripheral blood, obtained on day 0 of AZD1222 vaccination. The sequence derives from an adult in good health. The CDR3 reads CASSYADRAGNTIYF. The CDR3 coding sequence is TGTGCCAGCAGTTACGCAGACAGGGCTGGAAACACCATATATTTT.